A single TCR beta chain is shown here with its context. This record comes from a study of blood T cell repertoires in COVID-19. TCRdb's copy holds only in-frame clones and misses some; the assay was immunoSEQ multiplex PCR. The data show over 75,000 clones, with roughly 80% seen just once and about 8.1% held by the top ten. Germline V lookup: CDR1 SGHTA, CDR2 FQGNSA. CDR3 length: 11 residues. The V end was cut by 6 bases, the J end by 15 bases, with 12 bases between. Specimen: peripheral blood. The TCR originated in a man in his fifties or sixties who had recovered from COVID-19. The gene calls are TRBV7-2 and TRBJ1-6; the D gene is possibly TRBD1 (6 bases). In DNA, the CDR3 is TGTGCCAGCAGTACAAGGGGGATCCTCCACTTT. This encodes CASSTRGILHF.